The 25 T cell receptor beta chains presented below share a single source sample, sequenced in a study of liver allograft versus peripheral blood T cells (dated by TCRdb to the early 2020s). Context from the whole study: T cell receptor repertoires present within transplanted livers were compared with repertoires in the peripheral blood of liver transplant recipients.

The sequencer was an Illumina MiSeq. TCRdb reprocessed the public reads (quality trimming at Q25 with fastp, clone calling with MiXCR) and kept in-frame beta chains. One record per CDR3 amino acid sequence lists the most common genes and DNA. The sample table holds under 15,000 distinct CDR3 sequences, of which over 15% were seen once. 13% of the sample comes from the top ten. These receptors were taken from a human patient who had a liver transplant. After a transplant, the graft donor may have provided part of the T cells.

This clonotype is termed medium-sized (0.01 to 0.1%). In nucleotides, the CDR3 is TGTGCCAGTGGACAGGGGGCTAGTGAGCAGTTCTTC. Encoded protein: CASGQGASEQFF. The chain links TRBV19 to TRBJ2-1; 11 bases fit TRBD1. Germline trimming cut 8 bases from V and 9 bases from J; bases unmatched to any gene: 3. Germline V gene sequence: CDR1 LNHDA, CDR2 SQIVND (reference sequence). CDR3 length equals 12 residues. Filled out from reference TRBV19 and TRBJ2-1, the complete variable domain reads DGGITQSPKYLFRKEGQNVTLSCEQNLNHDAMYWYRQDPGQGLRLIYYSQIVNDFQKGDIAEGYSVSREKKESFPLTVTSAQKNPTAFYLCASGQGASEQFFGPGTRLTVL.

There are a few counts of this clonotype. The chain joins TRBV20-1 to TRBJ1-1; 7 nucleotides match TRBD1. V lost 6 bases and J lost 0; bases outside the gene matches: 7. Per germline, CDR1 DFQATT and CDR2 SNEGSKA (reference sequence). The CDR3 consists of 14 residues. The CDR3 coding sequence is TGCAGTGCACTACGGGGACAGTTGAACACTGAAGCTTTCTTT. It is translated as CSALRGQLNTEAFF.

By sample share, this clonotype is medium-sized. The CDR3 DNA reads as TGTGCCAGTAGTAATTCCGGGGCCCGAAGGAATCAGCCCCAGCATTTT. The encoded protein is CASSNSGARRNQPQHF. This rearrangement joins TRBV19 to TRBJ1-5; weak D call: TRBD1 (5 bases). This CDR3 has 16 residues. V was trimmed by 4 bases and J by 4 bases, leaving 17 bases between them. Per the germline V gene, CDR1 is LNHDA and CDR2 is SQIVND (reference sequence).

The V and J genes are TRBV20-1 and TRBJ1-4, with D hard to call. CDR3 length: 14 residues. Between the trimmed V and J ends, which lost 3 bases and 2 bases, there was a span of 10 bases. Looked up from germline, CDR1 is DFQATT and CDR2 is SNEGSKA (reference sequence). CDR3 DNA sequence: TGCAGTGCTAGTGTGGGATGGACTAATGAAAAACTGTTTTTT. Its protein is CSASVGWTNEKLFF.

This clonotype is medium-sized (0.01 to 0.1%). The chain combines TRBV18 with TRBJ2-2; tentatively, D is TRBD2 (6 bases). V was pared by 0 bases and J by 7 bases, with 15 bases between. CDR3 length: 16 amino acids. Per germline, CDR1 KGHSH and CDR2 LQKENI. The CDR3 is CASSPPSGRADGELFF. The DNA of the CDR3 is TGTGCCAGCTCACCACCGAGCGGGCGGGCTGACGGGGAGCTGTTTTTT.

By share, this clonotype counts as medium-sized. This rearrangement joins TRBV27 to TRBJ1-1, with a possible D match to TRBD1 (5 bases). Germline V CDR1 and CDR2: MNHEY, SMNVEV (reference sequence). The CDR3 is 14 amino acids. Trimming shortened V by 6 bases and J by 4 bases, and 15 bases separated the two germline ends. CDR3 amino acids: CASSRGDGFTEAFF. CDR3 nucleotides: TGTGCCAGCAGCCGCGGGGACGGGTTCACTGAAGCTTTCTTT.

The table lists this clonotype with many counts. The chain is built from TRBV19 and TRBJ1-4; unclear D gene. The length of the CDR3 is 14 residues. The V gene lost 10 bases and the J gene lost 6 bases, with 18 bases spanning the gap. Germline-derived CDR1 and CDR2 are LNHDA and SQIVND (reference sequence). The CDR3 loop reads CATSDIGVDEKLFF. CDR3 coding DNA: TGTGCCACCAGCGACATCGGGGTGGATGAAAAACTGTTTTTT.

The chain couples TRBV7-2 to TRBJ1-5, with D perhaps TRBD1 (5 bases). Trimming shortened V by 5 bases and J by 3 bases, and 11 bases separated the two germline ends. Germline CDR1 reads SGHTA; CDR2 reads FQGNSA. The CDR3 contains 14 residues. The CDR3 DNA is TGTGCCAGCAGCGGCCAGGGAATCAATCAGCCCCAGCATTTT. Its protein is CASSGQGINQPQHF.

This clonotype ranks as medium-sized. This chain links TRBV6-1 with TRBJ1-5, with 7 bases identical to TRBD1. Germline V gene lookup returns CDR1 MNHNS and CDR2 SASEGT. The CDR3 loop spans 15 amino acids. With 3 bases clipped from V and 5 bases from J, the junction kept 7 bases outside the gene matches. The CDR3 here is CASSEAGGADQPQHF. The CDR3 region has the DNA TGTGCCAGCAGTGAGGCAGGGGGGGCCGATCAGCCCCAGCATTTT.

In this sample, this clonotype turned up many times. V and J are TRBV24-1 and TRBJ2-5; 9 nucleotides line up with TRBD1. Germline V CDR1 and CDR2: KGHDR, SFDVKD. This CDR3 has 15 residues. V shed 4 bases and J 4 bases; nucleotides not matched to a gene: 6. The chain's CDR3 is CATSDSGTGTETQYF. CDR3 bases: TGTGCCACCAGTGACTCCGGGACAGGGACAGAGACCCAGTACTTC.

This clonotype is medium-sized (0.01 to 0.1%) in the sample. J is TRBJ2-1 and V is TRBV15; no clear D gene. Trimming took 0 bases from V and 2 from J, leaving 11 bases between them. The length of the CDR3 is 16 residues. Germline CDR1 LNHNV, CDR2 YYDKDF (reference sequence). The CDR3 region has the DNA TGTGCCACCAGCAGAGAATTCTCGAGCCCCTACAATGAGCAGTTCTTC. This codes for CATSREFSSPYNEQFF. Filled out from reference TRBV15 and TRBJ2-1, the complete variable domain reads DAMVIQNPRYQVTQFGKPVTLSCSQTLNHNVMYWYQQKSSQAPKLLFHYYDKDFNNEADTPDNFQSRRPNTSFCFLDIRSPGLGDTAMYLCATSREFSSPYNEQFFGPGTRLTVL.

The rearrangement links TRBV2 to TRBJ2-3, with 7 bases that match TRBD1. The CDR3 runs 12 residues. Germline-derived CDR1 and CDR2 are SNHLY and FYNNEI. The junction had 1 base not matched to a gene; V was cut back by 9 bases and J by 1 base. The CDR3 coding sequence is TGTGCCAGTGGACAGGGCACAGATACGCAGTATTTT. As protein: CASGQGTDTQYF.

In this sample, this clonotype turned up many times. V and J are TRBV9 and TRBJ1-5; D is possibly TRBD1 (5 bases). The germline CDR1 and CDR2 sequences are SGDLS and YYNGEE. Trimming pared 0 bases from V and 4 bases from J, leaving 11 bases between. The CDR3 loop spans 15 amino acids. The CDR3 is CASSVDPGSNQPQHF. For the CDR3, the DNA is TGTGCCAGCAGCGTAGATCCAGGGTCAAATCAGCCCCAGCATTTT.

The rearrangement uses TRBV11-2 and TRBJ2-1, with a possible D match to TRBD2 (5 bases). Looked up from germline, CDR1 is SGHAT and CDR2 is FQNNGV. V was pared by 0 bases and J by 12 bases, with 6 bases between. The CDR3 contains 11 residues. CDR3 nucleotides: TGTGCCAGCAGCTTAGAGGCGGGGCAGTTCTTC. This translates into CASSLEAGQFF.

This CDR3 is CAWSGQFNEKLFF. The CDR3 DNA sequence: TGTGCCTGGTCGGGACAGTTTAATGAAAAACTGTTTTTT. The chain joins TRBV30 to TRBJ1-4; 7 nucleotides match TRBD1. The germline gives CDR1 GTSNPN, CDR2 SVGIG (reference sequence). The V and J ends lost 5 bases and 4 bases, in that order; junction bases with no gene match: 4. The CDR3 extends over 13 amino acids.

By proportion, this clonotype is medium-sized (0.01 to 0.1%). The chain employs TRBV6-6 and TRBJ1-6; D gene unclear. Germline V gene lookup returns CDR1 MNHNY and CDR2 SVGAGI (reference sequence). This CDR3 is built from 14 residues. With 7 bases removed from V and 10 bases from J, the gap between germline ends came to 17 bases. The CDR3 here is CASIQDRGSSPLHF. In DNA form, the CDR3 reads TGTGCCAGCATCCAGGACCGAGGTAGCTCACCCCTCCACTTT.

The V call is TRBV19, the J call TRBJ2-1, with D hard to call. Trimming took off 4 bases at V and 0 bases at J, with 10 bases between the two ends. The V gene's germline CDR1 is LNHDA and CDR2 SQIVND (reference sequence). This CDR3 comprises 15 residues. The CDR3 spells CASSNLLGSYNEQFF. The CDR3 region has the DNA TGTGCCAGTAGTAATTTACTGGGCTCCTACAATGAGCAGTTCTTC.

The chain is built from TRBV9 and TRBJ2-1; 7 nucleotides agree with TRBD2. Trimming at V came to 0 bases and at J to 2 bases, leaving 8 bases not matched to a gene. The CDR3 is 17 residues long. Per germline, CDR1 SGDLS and CDR2 YYNGEE. CDR3 sequence: CASSVGGAGTTYNEQFF. The CDR3 DNA reads TGTGCCAGCAGCGTAGGAGGAGCGGGGACGACCTACAATGAGCAGTTCTTC.

The V call is TRBV28, the J call TRBJ1-6; the match to TRBD1 covers 7 bases. Unmatched junction bases numbered 17, after V lost 3 bases and J lost 0 bases. Germline CDR1 reads MDHEN; CDR2 reads SYDVKM. The CDR3 loop spans 21 amino acids. In DNA form, the CDR3 reads TGTGCCAGCAGTTTCTCAGGCGTAGGGGGACAGCCGAGCTCCTATAATTCACCCCTCCACTTT. Translation: CASSFSGVGGQPSSYNSPLHF.

This clonotype turned up a few times. This chain uses TRBV12-3 or TRBV12-4 with TRBJ2-2; D not certain. The CDR3 covers 12 residues. Trimming shortened V by 1 base and J by 8 bases, and 5 bases separated the two germline ends. The CDR3 loop reads CASSLETGELFF. The CDR3 bases are TGTGCCAGCAGTTTAGAGACAGGGGAGCTGTTTTTT.

This clonotype is medium-sized. V usage is TRBV28 and J usage is TRBJ2-2; tentatively, D is TRBD1 (5 bases). The CDR3 totals 17 residues. The V gene lost 3 bases and the J gene lost 0 bases, with 14 bases spanning the gap. CDR1 MDHEN and CDR2 SYDVKM come from the germline V gene. CDR3 protein: CASSLGQPTTNTGELFF. The CDR3 coding sequence is TGTGCCAGCAGTTTGGGGCAGCCCACCACGAACACCGGGGAGCTGTTTTTT. The variable domain in full, completed from reference TRBV28 and TRBJ2-2, reads DVKVTQSSRYLVKRTGEKVFLECVQDMDHENMFWYRQDPGLGLRLIYFSYDVKMKEKGDIPEGYSVSREKKERFSLILESASTNQTSMYLCASSLGQPTTNTGELFFGEGSRLTVL.

This clonotype has only a few counts. The chain couples TRBV5-4 to TRBJ2-1; TRBD2 aligns across 9 bases. The V and J ends lost 4 bases and 8 bases, in that order; junction bases with no gene match: 10. The CDR3 runs 15 residues. Germline V lookup: CDR1 SGHNT, CDR2 YYREEE (reference sequence). The CDR3 region is CASSPEIAGDDEQFF. The CDR3 bases are TGTGCCAGCAGCCCGGAGATAGCGGGAGACGATGAGCAGTTCTTC.

This chain links TRBV5-4 with TRBJ1-5, with 9 bases lining up with TRBD1. CDR3 length: 14 amino acids. Unmatched junction bases numbered 5, after V lost 3 bases and J lost 7 bases. Germline V gene data show CDR1 as SGHNT and CDR2 as YYREEE (reference sequence). The CDR3 DNA reads as TGTGCCAGCAGCTACGCCGGGACAGGGCAGCCCCAGCATTTT. It is translated as CASSYAGTGQPQHF. The entire variable domain, with the rest obtained from reference TRBV5-4 and TRBJ1-5, is as follows: ETGVTQSPTHLIKTRGQQVTLRCSSQSGHNTVSWYQQALGQGPQFIFQYYREEENGRGNFPPRFSGLQFPNYSSELNVNALELDDSALYLCASSYAGTGQPQHFGDGTRLSIL.

This clonotype was picked up many times. The genes are TRBV27 and TRBJ2-7; 8 positions agree with TRBD1. The CDR3 totals 17 residues. Per germline, CDR1 MNHEY and CDR2 SMNVEV (reference sequence). The V gene end was trimmed by 3 bases and the J gene end by 7 bases; junction bases not matched to a gene: 17. CDR3 in amino acids: CASSFPRSGAGGGEQYF. In DNA, the CDR3 is TGTGCCAGCAGTTTCCCCCGCTCCGGGGCAGGGGGCGGAGAGCAGTACTTC.

This clonotype is categorized as medium-sized. The rearrangement links TRBV27 to TRBJ1-6; 9 positions agree with TRBD1. J was trimmed by 7 bases and V by 0 bases; bases with no gene match: 4. The CDR3 has 16 amino acids. CDR1 MNHEY and CDR2 SMNVEV come from the germline V gene (reference sequence). CDR3 nucleotides: TGTGCCAGCAGTTTATCCGGGACAGGGTGGAATTCACCCCTCCACTTT. Protein: CASSLSGTGWNSPLHF.